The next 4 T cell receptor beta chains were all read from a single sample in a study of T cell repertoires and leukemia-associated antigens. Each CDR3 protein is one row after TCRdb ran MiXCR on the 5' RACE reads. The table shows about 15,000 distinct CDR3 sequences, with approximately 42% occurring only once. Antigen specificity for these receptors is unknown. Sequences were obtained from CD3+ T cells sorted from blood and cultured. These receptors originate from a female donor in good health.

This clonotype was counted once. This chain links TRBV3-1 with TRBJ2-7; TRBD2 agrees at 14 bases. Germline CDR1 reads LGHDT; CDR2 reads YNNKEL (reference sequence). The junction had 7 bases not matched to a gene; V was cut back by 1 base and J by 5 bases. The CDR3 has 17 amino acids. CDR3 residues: CASSQGYGTSGRDEQYV. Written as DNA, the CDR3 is TGTGCCAGCAGCCAAGGGTACGGGACTAGCGGGAGAGACGAGCAGTACGTC.

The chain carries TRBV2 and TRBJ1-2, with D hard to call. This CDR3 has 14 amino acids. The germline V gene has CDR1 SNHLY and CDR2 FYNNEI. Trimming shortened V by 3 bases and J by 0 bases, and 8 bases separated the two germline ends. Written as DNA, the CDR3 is TGTGCCAGCAGTGATGGCTCAGCTAACTATGGCTACACCTTC. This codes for CASSDGSANYGYTF.

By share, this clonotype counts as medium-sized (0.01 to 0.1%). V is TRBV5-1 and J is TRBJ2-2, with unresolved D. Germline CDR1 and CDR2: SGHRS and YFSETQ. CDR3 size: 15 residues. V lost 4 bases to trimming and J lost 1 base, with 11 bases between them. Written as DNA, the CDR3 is TGCGCCAGCAGCCTCGACGTGGGGAACACCGGGGAGCTGTTTTTT. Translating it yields CASSLDVGNTGELFF.

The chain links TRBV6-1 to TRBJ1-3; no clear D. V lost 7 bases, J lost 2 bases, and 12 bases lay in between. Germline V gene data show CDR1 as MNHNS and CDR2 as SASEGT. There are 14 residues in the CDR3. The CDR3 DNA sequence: TGTGCCAGCAATCCTGACGACACTGGAAACACCATATATTTT. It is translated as CASNPDDTGNTIYF.